This TCR beta chain was recovered during a study of PD-1 blockade in classical Hodgkin lymphoma. Study-level points and caveats: The study found that TCR diversity rose significantly by C4D1 in CD4+ but not CD8+ cells. Baseline TCR diversity was reportedly lower in newly diagnosed patients than healthy donors.

Every single patient, without exception, relapsed after autologous stem cell transplantation, and brentuximab vedotin exposure varied. Responses achieved at best were complete response, partial response or progressive disease. Measured with immunoSEQ multiplex PCR; TCRdb has only the in-frame clones, and not every one. The table includes 38,000 or so clones, approximately 70% detected once. Notes on this clone: Its antigen is not identified.

The receptor comes from a human donor with classical Hodgkin lymphoma. The sequencing used peripheral blood mononuclear cells (PBMCs), collected before the second cycle of nivolumab.

CDR3 sequence reads: CAWSTAFSGNTIYF. The CDR3 DNA follows: TGTGCCTGGAGTACGGCCTTCTCTGGAAACACCATATATTTT. The chain joins TRBV30 to TRBJ1-3; no firm D call. V dropped 2 bases and J dropped 0 bases, with 8 bases sitting between them. There are 14 residues in the CDR3. Germline CDR1 and CDR2: GTSNPN and SVGIG (reference sequence).